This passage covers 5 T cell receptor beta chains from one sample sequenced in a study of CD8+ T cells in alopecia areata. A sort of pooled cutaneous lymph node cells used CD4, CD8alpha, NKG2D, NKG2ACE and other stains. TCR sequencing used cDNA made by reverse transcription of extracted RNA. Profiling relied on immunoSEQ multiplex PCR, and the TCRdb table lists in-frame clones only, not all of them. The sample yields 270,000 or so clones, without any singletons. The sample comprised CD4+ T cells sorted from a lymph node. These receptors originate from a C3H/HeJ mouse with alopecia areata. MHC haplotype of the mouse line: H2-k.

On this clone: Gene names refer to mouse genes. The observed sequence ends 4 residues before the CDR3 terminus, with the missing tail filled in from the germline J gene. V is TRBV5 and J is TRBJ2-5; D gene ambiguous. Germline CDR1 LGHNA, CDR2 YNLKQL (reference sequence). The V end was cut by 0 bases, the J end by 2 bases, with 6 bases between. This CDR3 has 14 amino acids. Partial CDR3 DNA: TGTGCCAGCAGCCAAGATGGGTCCCAAGAC. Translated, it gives CASSQDGSQD. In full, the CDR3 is CASSQDGSQDTQYF.

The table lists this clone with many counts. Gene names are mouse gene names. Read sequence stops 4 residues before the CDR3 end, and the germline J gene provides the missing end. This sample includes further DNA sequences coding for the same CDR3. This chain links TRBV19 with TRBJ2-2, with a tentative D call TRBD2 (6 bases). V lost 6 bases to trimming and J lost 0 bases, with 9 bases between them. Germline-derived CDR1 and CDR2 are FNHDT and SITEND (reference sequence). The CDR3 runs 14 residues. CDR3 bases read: TGTGCCAGCACGACTGGAGCAAACACCGGG. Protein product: CASTTGANTG. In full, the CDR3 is CASTTGANTGQLYF.

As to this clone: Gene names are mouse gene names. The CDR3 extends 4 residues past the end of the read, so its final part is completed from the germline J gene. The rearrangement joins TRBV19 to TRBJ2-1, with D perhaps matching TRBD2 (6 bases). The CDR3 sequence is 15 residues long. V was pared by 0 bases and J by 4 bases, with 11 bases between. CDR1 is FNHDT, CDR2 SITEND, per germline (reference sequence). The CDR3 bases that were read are TGTGCCAGCAGTATAGTGGGGGATTCATATGCT. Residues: CASSIVGDSYA. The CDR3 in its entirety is CASSIVGDSYAEQFF. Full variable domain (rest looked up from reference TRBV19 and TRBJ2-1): GGIITQTPKFLIGQEGQKLTLKCQQNFNHDTMYWYRQDSGKGLRLIYYSITENDLQKGDLSEGYDASREKKSSFSLTVTSAQKNEMAVFLCASSIVGDSYAEQFFGPGTRLTVL.

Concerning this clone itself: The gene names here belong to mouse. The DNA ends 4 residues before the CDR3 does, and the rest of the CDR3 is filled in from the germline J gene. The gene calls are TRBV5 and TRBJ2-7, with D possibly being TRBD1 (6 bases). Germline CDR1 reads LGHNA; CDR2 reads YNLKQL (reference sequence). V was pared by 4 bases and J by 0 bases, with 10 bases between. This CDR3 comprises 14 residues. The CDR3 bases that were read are TGTGCCAGCAGCCTCCGGGACAACTCCTAT. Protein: CASSLRDNSY. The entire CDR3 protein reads CASSLRDNSYEQYF.

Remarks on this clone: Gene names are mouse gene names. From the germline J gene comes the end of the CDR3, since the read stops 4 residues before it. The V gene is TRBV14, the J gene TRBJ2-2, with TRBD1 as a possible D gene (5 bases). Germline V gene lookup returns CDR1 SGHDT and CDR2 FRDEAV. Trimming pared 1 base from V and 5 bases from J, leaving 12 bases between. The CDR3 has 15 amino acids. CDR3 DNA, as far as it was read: TGTGCCAGCAGTTTCAATGGAGGGGATACCGGG. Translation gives CASSFNGGDTG. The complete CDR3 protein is CASSFNGGDTGQLYF.